A few counts support the clone carrying this T cell receptor (beta chain). Antigen specificity is unknown. This record belongs to a study of beta chain features in type 1 diabetes. Turning to the study itself: Cell yields, gender and age were comparable in patients and healthy donors. Study conclusions and caveats: A moderate, significant TCRB CDR3 shortening appeared in type 1 diabetes across four CD4+ subsets.

Expressed TCRB transcripts got sequenced, as all isolated RNA was reverse transcribed. Assay: immunoSEQ multiplex PCR; the TCRdb copy retains only in-frame clones and omits some. The sample records about 190,000 clones, 6.5% to 8.5% being singletons. Specimen: central memory CD4+ T cells from blood. The source of this sequence is a young man with type 1 diabetes.

The chain's CDR3 is CASSPGHTYEQYF. CDR3 sequence (DNA): TGTGCCAGTAGTCCCGGACACACCTACGAGCAGTACTTC. The chain has TRBV19 and TRBJ2-7; D is possibly TRBD1 (5 bases). With 5 bases removed from V and 2 bases from J, the gap between germline ends came to 10 bases. CDR1 is LNHDA, CDR2 SQIVND, per germline (reference sequence). This CDR3 has 13 residues.